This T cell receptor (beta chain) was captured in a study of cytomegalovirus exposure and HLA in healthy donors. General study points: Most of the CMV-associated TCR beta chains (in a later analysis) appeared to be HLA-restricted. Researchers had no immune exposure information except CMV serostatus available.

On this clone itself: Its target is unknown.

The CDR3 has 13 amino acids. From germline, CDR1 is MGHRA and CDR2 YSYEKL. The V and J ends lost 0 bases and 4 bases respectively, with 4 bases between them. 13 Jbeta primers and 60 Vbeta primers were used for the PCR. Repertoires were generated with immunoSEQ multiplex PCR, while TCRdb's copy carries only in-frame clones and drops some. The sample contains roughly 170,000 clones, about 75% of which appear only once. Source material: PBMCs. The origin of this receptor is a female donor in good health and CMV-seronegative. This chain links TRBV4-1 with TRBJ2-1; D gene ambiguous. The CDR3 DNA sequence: TGCGCCAGCAGCCAAGAGACATACAATGAGCAGTTCTTC. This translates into CASSQETYNEQFF.